This TCR beta chain emerged from a study of PD-1 blockade in classical Hodgkin lymphoma. Brentuximab vedotin exposure varied, and every patient relapsed after autologous stem cell transplantation. The CDR3 runs 13 residues. V lost 3 bases, J lost 10 bases, and 6 bases stayed unmatched. The germline CDR1 and CDR2 sequences are SGHDT and YYEEEE. Sequenced by immunoSEQ multiplex PCR; TCRdb stores in-frame clones only, minus some. The data contain 150,000 or so clones, around 84% of them singletons. Here the sequenced sample was peripheral blood mononuclear cells (PBMCs), taken before the second cycle of nivolumab. The chain joins TRBV5-6 to TRBJ1-4; 7 nucleotides line up with TRBD1. This receptor was identified in a human donor with classical Hodgkin lymphoma. The CDR3 DNA follows: TGTGCCAGCAGCTCTCAGGGGGGCGGAAAACTGTTTTTT. It is translated as CASSSQGGGKLFF.